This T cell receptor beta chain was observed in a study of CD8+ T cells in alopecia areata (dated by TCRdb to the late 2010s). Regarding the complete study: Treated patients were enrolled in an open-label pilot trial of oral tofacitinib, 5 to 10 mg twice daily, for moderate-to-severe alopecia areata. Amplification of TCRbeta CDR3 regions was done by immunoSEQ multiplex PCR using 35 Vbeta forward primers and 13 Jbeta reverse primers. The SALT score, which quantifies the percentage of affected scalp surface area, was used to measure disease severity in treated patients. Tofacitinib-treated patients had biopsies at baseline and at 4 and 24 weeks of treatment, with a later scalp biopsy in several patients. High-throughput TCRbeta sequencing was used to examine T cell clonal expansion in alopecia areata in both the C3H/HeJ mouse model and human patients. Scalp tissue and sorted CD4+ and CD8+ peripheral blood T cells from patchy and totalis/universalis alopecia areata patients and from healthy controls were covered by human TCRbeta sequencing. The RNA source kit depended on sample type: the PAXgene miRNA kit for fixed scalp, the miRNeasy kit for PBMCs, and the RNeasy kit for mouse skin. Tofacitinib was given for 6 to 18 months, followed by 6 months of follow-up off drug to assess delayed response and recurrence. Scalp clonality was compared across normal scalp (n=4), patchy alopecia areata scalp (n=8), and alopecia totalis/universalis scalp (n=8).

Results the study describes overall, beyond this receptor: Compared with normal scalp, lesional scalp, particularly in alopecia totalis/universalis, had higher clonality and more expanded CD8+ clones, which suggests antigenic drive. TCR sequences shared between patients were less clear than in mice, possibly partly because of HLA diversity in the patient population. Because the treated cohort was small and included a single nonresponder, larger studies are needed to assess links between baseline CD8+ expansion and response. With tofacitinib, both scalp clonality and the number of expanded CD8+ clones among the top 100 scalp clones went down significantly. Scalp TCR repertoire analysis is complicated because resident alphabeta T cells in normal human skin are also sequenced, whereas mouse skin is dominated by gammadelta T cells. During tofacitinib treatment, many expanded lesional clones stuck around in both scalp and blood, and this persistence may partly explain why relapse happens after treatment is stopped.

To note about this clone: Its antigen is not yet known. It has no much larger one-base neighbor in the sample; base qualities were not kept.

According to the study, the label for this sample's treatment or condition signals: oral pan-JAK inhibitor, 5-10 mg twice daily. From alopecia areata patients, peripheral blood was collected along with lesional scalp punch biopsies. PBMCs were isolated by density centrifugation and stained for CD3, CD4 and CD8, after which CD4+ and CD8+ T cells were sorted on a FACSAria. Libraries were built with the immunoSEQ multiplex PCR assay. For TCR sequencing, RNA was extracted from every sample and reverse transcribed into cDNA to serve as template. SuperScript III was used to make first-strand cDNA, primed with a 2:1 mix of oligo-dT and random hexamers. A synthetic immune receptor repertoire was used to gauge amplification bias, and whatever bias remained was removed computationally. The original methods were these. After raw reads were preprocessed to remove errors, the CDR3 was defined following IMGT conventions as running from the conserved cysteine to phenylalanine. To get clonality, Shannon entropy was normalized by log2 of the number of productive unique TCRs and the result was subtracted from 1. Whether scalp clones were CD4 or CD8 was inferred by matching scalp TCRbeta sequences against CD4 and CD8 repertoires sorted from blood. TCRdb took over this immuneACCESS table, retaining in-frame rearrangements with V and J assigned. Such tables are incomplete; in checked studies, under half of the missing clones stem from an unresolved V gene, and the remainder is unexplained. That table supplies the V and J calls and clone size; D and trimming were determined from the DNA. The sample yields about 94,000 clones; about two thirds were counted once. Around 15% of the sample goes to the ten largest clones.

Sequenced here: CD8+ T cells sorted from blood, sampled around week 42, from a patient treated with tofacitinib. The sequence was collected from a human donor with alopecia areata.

The CDR3 sequence is CSVGGRGVFYGYTF. The DNA sequence reads TGCAGCGTCGGGGGCAGGGGGGTGTTTTATGGCTACACCTTC. The rearranged chain carries TRBV29-1 and TRBJ1-2; a stretch of 7 junction bases matches TRBD1. Clipping removes 6 bases from V and 5 bases from J, with 12 as the unmatched junction base count. The CDR3 starts with the cysteine, ends with the phenylalanine, and has 14 residues. The entry retains the CDR3 DNA only, 42 bases that are in frame from base 1. For CDR1 and CDR2, the germline V gene lists SQVTM and ANQGSEA.